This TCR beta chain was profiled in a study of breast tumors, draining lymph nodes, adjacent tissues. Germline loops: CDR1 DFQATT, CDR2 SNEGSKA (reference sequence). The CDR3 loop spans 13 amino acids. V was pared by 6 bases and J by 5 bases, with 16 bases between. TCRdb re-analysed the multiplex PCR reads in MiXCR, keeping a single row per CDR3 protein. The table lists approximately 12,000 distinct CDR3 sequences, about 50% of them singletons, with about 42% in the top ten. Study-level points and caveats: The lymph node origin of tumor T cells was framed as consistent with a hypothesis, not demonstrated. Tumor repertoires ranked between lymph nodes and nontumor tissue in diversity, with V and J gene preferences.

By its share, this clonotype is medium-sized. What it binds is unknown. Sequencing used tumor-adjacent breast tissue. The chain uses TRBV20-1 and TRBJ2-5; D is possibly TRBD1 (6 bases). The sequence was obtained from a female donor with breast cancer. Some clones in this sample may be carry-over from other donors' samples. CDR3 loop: CSAKQGGRETQYF. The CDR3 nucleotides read TGCAGTGCAAAACAGGGTGGTAGGGAGACCCAGTACTTC.